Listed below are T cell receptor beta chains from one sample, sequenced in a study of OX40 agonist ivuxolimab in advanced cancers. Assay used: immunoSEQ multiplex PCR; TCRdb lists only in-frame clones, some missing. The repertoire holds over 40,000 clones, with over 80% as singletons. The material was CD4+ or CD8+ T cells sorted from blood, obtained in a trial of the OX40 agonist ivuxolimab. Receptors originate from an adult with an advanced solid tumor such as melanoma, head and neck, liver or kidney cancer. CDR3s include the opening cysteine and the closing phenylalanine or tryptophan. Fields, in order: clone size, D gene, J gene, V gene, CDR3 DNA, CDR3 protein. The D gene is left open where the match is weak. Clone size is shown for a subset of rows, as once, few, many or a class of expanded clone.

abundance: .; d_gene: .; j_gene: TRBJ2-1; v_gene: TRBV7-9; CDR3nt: TGTGCCAGCAGCTTAGGTAATAACAATGAGCAGTTCTTC; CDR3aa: CASSLGNNNEQFF
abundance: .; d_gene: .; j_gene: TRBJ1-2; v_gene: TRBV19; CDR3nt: TGTGCCAGTAGTATAGATTTCGGGGGGCCCGGCTACACCTTC; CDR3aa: CASSIDFGGPGYTF
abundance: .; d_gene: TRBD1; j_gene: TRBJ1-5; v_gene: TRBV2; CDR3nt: TGTGCCAGCAAAGGACAGGATTACCAGCCCCAGCATTTT; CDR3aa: CASKGQDYQPQHF
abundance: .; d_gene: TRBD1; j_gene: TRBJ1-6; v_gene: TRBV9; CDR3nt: TGTGCCAGCAGCCCACGGACAGGGAGGGATTCACCCCTCCACTTT; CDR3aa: CASSPRTGRDSPLHF
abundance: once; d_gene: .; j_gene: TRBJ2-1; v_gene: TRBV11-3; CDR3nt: TGTGCCAGCAGCATACGTTCCCTTAGCGGTGAGCAGTTCTTC; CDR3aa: CASSIRSLSGEQFF
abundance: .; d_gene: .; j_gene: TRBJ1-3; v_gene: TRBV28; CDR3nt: TGTGCCAGCAGTTTACCCGGTCGGGTAAACACCATATATTTT; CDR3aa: CASSLPGRVNTIYF
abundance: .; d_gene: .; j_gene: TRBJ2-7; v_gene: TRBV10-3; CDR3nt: TGTGCCATCAGGAAACAGGGCCCAAGCTCCTACGAGCAGTACTTC; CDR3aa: CAIRKQGPSSYEQYF
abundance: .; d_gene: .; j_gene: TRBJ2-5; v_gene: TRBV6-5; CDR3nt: TGTGCCAGCGGTTACAGTGGGGAGGAGACCCAGCACTTC; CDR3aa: CASGYSGEETQHF
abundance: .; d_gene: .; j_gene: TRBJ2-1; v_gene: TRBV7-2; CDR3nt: TGTGCCAGCAGCTCCGGACGGGCCTCCTACAATGAGCAGTTCTTC; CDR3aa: CASSSGRASYNEQFF
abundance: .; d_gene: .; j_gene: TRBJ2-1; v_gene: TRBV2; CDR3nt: TGTGCCAGCACCGTGAAGGCTGGGGGTAGGGGCGGTGAGCAGTTCTTC; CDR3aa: CASTVKAGGRGGEQFF
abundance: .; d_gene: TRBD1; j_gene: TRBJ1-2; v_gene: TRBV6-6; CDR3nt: TGTGCCAGCAGTTACTCGACAGGGGATGGCTACACCTTC; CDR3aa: CASSYSTGDGYTF
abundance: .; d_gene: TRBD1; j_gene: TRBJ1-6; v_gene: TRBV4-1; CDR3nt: TGCGCCAGCAGCCAAGCCATGACAGGGGGTAATTCACCCCTCCACTTT; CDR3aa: CASSQAMTGGNSPLHF
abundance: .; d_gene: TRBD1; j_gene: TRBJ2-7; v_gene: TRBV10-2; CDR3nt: TGCGCCAGCACCCTGACAGGGTCGGGGGAGCAGTACTTC; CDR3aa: CASTLTGSGEQYF
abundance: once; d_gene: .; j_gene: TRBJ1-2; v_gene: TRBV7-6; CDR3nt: TGTGCCAGCAGCTTAAAGACGGGAGGCTACACCTTC; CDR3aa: CASSLKTGGYTF
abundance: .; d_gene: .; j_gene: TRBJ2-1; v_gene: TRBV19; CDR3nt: TGTGCCAGTAGTTGGGGCAGTCTCTACAATGAGCAGTTCTTC; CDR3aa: CASSWGSLYNEQFF
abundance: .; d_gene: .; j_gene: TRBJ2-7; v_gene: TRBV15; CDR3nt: TGTGCCACCAGCAGAGATCTAGAGCGTGAGCAGTACTTC; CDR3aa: CATSRDLEREQYF
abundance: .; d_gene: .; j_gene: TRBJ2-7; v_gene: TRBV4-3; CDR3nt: TGCGCCAGCAGCCAAATCGGGACGAGTACCTACGAGCAGTACTTC; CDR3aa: CASSQIGTSTYEQYF
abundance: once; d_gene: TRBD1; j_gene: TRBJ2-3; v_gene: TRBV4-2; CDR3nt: TGTGCCAGCAGCCAAGGGGACAGGGAATTTACAGATACGCAGTATTTT; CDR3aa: CASSQGDREFTDTQYF
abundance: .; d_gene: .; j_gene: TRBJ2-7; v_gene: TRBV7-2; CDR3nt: TGTGCCAGCAGCTTAGCCTCAGGAACCTACGAGCAGTACTTC; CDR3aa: CASSLASGTYEQYF
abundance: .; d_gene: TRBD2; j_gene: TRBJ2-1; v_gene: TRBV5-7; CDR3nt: TGTGCCAGCAGCTTGGAACTAGCGGGAGTAAGGAATGAGCAGTTCTTC; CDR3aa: CASSLELAGVRNEQFF
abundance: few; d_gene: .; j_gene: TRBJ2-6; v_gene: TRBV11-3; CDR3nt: TGTGCCAGCAGCTTGTTCTCCACTGGGGCCAACGTCCTGACTTTC; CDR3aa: CASSLFSTGANVLTF
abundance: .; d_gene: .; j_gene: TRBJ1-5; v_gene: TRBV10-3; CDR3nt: TGTGCCATCAGTGGTAGGCCCGACGGCGATCAGCCCCAGCATTTT; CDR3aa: CAISGRPDGDQPQHF
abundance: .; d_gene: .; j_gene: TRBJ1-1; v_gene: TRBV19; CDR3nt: TGTGCCAGTAGTATAGACAGCCTGAACACTGAAGCTTTCTTT; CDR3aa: CASSIDSLNTEAFF
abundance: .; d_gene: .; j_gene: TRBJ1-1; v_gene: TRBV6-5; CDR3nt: TGTGCCAGCATCTGGCGACAAGGTAGCACTGAAGCTTTCTTT; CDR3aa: CASIWRQGSTEAFF
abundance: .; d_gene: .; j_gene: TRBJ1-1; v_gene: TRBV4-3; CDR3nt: TGCGCCAGCAGCCAAGACCGACAGCCTGAAGCTTTCTTT; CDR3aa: CASSQDRQPEAFF
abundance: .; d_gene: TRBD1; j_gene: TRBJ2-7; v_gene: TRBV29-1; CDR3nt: TGCAGCGTTGAATGGACAGGGGGCTCCTACGAGCAGTACTTC; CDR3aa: CSVEWTGGSYEQYF
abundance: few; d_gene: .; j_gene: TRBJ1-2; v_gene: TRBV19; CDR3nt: TGTGCCAGTAGTATGATAGGCTATGGCTACACCTTC; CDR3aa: CASSMIGYGYTF
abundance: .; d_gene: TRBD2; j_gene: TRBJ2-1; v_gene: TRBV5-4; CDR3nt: TGTGCCAGCAGTTCCCGGACTAGCGGAGAATACAATGAGCAGTTCTTC; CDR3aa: CASSSRTSGEYNEQFF
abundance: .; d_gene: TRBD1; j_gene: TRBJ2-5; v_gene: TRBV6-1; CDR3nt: TGTGCCAGCAGTGGGGGACAGGGGTCACATCCTACTCAAGAGACCCAGTACTTC; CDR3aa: CASSGGQGSHPTQETQYF
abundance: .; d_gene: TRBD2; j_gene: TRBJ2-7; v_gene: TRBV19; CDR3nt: TGTGCCAGTAGTACGGGGGGAATTCAGCTCTCTCAGTACTTC; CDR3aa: CASSTGGIQLSQYF
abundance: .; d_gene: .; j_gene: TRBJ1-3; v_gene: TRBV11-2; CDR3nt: TGTGCCAGCAGCTCCGCTCCGGTGGGGGCATATGGAAACACCATATATTTT; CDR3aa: CASSSAPVGAYGNTIYF
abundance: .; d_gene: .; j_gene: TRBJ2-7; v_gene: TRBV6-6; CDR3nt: TGTGCCAGCAGTTACTCGTTTTACGAGCAGTACTTC; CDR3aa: CASSYSFYEQYF
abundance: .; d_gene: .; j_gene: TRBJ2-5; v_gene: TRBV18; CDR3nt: TGTGCCAGCTCACCACGGACAGAAGAGACCCAGTACTTC; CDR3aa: CASSPRTEETQYF